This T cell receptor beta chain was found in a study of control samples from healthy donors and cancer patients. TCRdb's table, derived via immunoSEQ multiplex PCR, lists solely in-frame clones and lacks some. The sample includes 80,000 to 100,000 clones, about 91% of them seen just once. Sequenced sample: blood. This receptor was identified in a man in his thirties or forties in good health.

CDR3 in DNA: TGTGCCAGCAGCCCGGACAGGGAAGATGGCTACACCTTC. Amino acid sequence: CASSPDREDGYTF. The chain recombines TRBV9 with TRBJ1-2; 8 bases fit TRBD1. The germline gives CDR1 SGDLS, CDR2 YYNGEE. V shed 4 bases and J 6 bases; nucleotides not matched to a gene: 5. CDR3 size: 13 residues. The variable domain in full, with the rest retrieved from reference TRBV9 and TRBJ1-2, is DSGVTQTPKHLITATGQRVTLRCSPRSGDLSVYWYQQSLDQGLQFLIQYYNGEERAKGNILERFSAQQFPDLHSELNLSSLELGDSALYFCASSPDREDGYTFGSGTRLTVV.